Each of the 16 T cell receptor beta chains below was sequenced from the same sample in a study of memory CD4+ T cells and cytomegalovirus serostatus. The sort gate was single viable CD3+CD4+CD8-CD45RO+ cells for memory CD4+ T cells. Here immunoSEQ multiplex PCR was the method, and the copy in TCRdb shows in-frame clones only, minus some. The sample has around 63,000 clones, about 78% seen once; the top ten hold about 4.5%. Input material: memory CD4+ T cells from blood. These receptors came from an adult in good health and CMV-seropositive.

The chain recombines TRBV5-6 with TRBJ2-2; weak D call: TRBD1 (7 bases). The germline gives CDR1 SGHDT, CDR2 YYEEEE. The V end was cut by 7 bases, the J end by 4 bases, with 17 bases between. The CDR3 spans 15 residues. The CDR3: CASLRRGLTTGELFF. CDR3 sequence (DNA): TGTGCCAGCCTGCGGAGGGGGCTTACCACCGGGGAGCTGTTTTTT.

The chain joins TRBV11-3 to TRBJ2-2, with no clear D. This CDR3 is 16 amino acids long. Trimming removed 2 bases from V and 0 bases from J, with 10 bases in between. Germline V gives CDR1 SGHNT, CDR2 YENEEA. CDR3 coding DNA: TGTGCCAGCAGCTTATTTGGACGGACGAACACCGGGGAGCTGTTTTTT. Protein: CASSLFGRTNTGELFF. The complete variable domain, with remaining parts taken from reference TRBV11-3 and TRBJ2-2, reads EAGVVQSPRYKIIEKKQPVAFWCNPISGHNTLYWYLQNLGQGPELLIRYENEEAVDDSQLPKDRFSAERLKGVDSTLKIQPAELGDSAVYLCASSLFGRTNTGELFFGEGSRLTVL.

CDR3 protein: CASSLESRRQGDGYTF. As DNA, the CDR3 is TGCGCCAGCAGCTTGGAATCGCGACGGCAGGGGGATGGCTACACCTTC. This sequence joins TRBV5-1 and TRBJ1-2, with 7 nucleotides matching TRBD1. The CDR3 is 16 residues long. Per the germline V gene, CDR1 is SGHRS and CDR2 is YFSETQ. The V gene end was trimmed by 0 bases and the J gene end by 6 bases; junction bases not matched to a gene: 11.

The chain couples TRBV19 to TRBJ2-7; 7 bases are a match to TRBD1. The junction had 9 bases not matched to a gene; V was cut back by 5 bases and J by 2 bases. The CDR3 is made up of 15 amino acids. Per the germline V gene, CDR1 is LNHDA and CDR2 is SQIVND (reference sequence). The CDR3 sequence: CASSSGQAYTYEQYF. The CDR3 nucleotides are TGTGCCAGTAGTTCAGGACAGGCGTACACCTACGAGCAGTACTTC.

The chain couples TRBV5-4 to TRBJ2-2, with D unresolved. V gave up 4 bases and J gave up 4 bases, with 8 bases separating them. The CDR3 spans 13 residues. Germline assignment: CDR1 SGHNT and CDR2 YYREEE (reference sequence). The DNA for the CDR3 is TGTGCCAGCAGCCCACGTCTCACCGGGGAGCTGTTTTTT. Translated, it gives CASSPRLTGELFF. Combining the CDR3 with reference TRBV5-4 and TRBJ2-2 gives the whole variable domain ETGVTQSPTHLIKTRGQQVTLRCSSQSGHNTVSWYQQALGQGPQFIFQYYREEENGRGNFPPRFSGLQFPNYSSELNVNALELDDSALYLCASSPRLTGELFFGEGSRLTVL.

This CDR3 reads CSVEGVGTSGRAGTQYF. The CDR3 nucleotides are TGCAGCGTTGAAGGCGTCGGGACTAGCGGGAGGGCAGGGACCCAGTACTTC. The chain combines TRBV29-1 with TRBJ2-5, with 16 bases that match TRBD2. In germline, CDR1 is SQVTM, CDR2 ANQGSEA. The CDR3 spans 17 residues. Trimming cost V 1 base and J 7 bases; bases outside gene matches: 9.

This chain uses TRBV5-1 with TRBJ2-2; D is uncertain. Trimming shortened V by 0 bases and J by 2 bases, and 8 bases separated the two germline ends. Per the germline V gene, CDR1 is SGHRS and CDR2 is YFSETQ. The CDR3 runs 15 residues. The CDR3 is CASSLGVPNTGELFF. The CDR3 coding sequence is TGCGCCAGCAGCTTGGGAGTTCCTAACACCGGGGAGCTGTTTTTT. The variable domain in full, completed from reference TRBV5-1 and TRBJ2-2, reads KAGVTQTPRYLIKTRGQQVTLSCSPISGHRSVSWYQQTPGQGLQFLFEYFSETQRNKGNFPGRFSGRQFSNSRSEMNVSTLELGDSALYLCASSLGVPNTGELFFGEGSRLTVL.

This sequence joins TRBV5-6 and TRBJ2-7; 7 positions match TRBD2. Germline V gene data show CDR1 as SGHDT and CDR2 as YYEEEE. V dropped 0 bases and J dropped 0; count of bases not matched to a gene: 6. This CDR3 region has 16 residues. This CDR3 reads CASSLAGAGSSYEQYF. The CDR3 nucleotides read TGTGCCAGCAGCTTGGCCGGAGCGGGAAGCTCCTACGAGCAGTACTTC. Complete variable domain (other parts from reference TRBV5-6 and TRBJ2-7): DAGVTQSPTHLIKTRGQQVTLRCSPKSGHDTVSWYQQALGQGPQFIFQYYEEEERQRGNFPDRFSGHQFPNYSSELNVNALLLGDSALYLCASSLAGAGSSYEQYFGPGTRLTVT.

The CDR3 DNA is TGCGCCAGCAGGGACAGTAACACCGGGGAGCTGTTTTTT. It encodes CASRDSNTGELFF. J is TRBJ2-2 and V is TRBV10-1; D perhaps matches TRBD1 (6 bases). Germline CDR1 is WNHNN and CDR2 is SYGVQD (reference sequence). This CDR3 is 13 amino acids long. V lost 6 bases and J lost 2, with 7 bases in between.

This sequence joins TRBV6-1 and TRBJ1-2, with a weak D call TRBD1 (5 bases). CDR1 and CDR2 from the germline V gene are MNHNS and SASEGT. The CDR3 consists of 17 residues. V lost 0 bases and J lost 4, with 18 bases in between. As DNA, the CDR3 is TGTGCCAGCAGTGAAGCGCTTCGGGGGGGAGCTTCCTATGGCTACACCTTC. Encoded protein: CASSEALRGGASYGYTF.

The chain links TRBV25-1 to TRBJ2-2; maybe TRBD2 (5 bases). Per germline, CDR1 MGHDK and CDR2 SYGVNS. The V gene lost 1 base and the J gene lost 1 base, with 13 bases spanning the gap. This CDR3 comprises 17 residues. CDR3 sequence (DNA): TGTGCCAGCAGTGAATTTGGGGAGAAGGGGAACACCGGGGAGCTGTTTTTT. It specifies CASSEFGEKGNTGELFF.

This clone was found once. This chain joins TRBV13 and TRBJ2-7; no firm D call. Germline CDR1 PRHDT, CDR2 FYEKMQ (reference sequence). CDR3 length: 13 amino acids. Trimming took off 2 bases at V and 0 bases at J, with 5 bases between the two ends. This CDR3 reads CASSLFHSYEQYF. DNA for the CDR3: TGTGCCAGCAGCTTATTCCACTCCTACGAGCAGTACTTC.

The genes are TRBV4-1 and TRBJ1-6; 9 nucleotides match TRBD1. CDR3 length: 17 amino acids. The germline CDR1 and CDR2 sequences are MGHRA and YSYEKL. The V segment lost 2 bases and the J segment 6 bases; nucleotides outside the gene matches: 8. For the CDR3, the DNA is TGCGCCAGCAGCCAACCACAGGGGGCTAATAGTAATTCACCCCTCCACTTT. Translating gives CASSQPQGANSNSPLHF.

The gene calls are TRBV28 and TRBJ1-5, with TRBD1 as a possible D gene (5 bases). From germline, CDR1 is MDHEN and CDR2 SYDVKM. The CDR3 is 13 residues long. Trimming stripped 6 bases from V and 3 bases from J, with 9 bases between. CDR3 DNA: TGTGCCAGCAGGCAGGGTATCAATCAGCCCCAGCATTTT. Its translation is CASRQGINQPQHF.

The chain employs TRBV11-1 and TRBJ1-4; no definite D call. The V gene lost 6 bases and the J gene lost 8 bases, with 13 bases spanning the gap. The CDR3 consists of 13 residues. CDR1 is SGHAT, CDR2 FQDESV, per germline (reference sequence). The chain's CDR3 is CASSLGEGEKLFF. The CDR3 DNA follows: TGTGCCAGCAGTCTCGGGGAGGGCGAAAAACTGTTTTTT.

CDR3 DNA sequence: TGTGCCAGCAGCCTAATTTTATGGGGGAGGAGTAACTATGGCTACACCTTC. Amino acids: CASSLILWGRSNYGYTF. The chain has TRBV7-2 and TRBJ1-2; possible D gene TRBD1, 5 bases. Per germline, CDR1 SGHTA and CDR2 FQGNSA. V lost 5 bases, J lost 1 base, and 20 bases lay in between. This CDR3 spans 17 amino acids.